This T cell receptor (beta chain) is drawn from a study of T cells in Graves' hyperthyroidism and ophthalmopathy (dated by TCRdb to between 2018 and 2021). Notes on the research overall: Peripheral blood samples were taken at initial diagnosis, before any treatment was given. TCR V-J signatures able to tell the groups apart were searched for in a discovery cohort of 95 or so patients, of whom about 40 had Graves' ophthalmopathy and under 65 had stable Graves' hyperthyroidism. An independent validation cohort of 18 to 20 hyperthyroidism patients and 15 or so patients who later progressed to ophthalmopathy tested prospective prediction of ophthalmopathy. The 75 to 100 discovery patients were randomly split 7:3 into training and test sets. In about six Graves' hyperthyroidism patients, the study also compared T-cell repertoires from thyroid tissue with T-cell repertoires from blood. After blood sampling, hyperthyroidism patients were treated with methimazole at a starting dose of 30 mg daily, and ophthalmopathy patients were treated with high-dose intravenous methylprednisolone. The paper reports TCR Vbeta CDR3 sequencing of approximately 140 peripheral blood samples: 43 ophthalmopathy, roughly 80 hyperthyroidism and 17 progressor patients. General conclusions and limits of the study: In validation, the model predicted progression to ophthalmopathy with just under 71% sensitivity and around 72% specificity, a median of about 6 months before onset. No statistical method was used to fix the sample size in advance, and group allocation was not hidden from the investigators. Ophthalmopathy was separated from stable hyperthyroidism by a 13 V-J signature model, with roughly 88% sensitivity and 81% to 82% specificity obtained in cross-validation and 80%/75% obtained in testing. Most expanded thyroid clonotypes (frequency above 0.001) were also detected in blood, a finding suggesting that blood repertoires may reflect thyroid immune responses.

Amplification of TCR beta CDR3 regions was carried out from RNA transcripts. The first round of RT-PCR for the TCR CDR3 was performed with the HTBI primer set and the Qiagen OneStep RT-PCR kit. Libraries were constructed in a second round of multiplex PCR, after which size selection and purification were performed. Paired-end sequencing of the libraries was performed with 100 bp reads on an Illumina HiSeq2000. Regarding the original processing steps: SOAPnuke was used to process the raw data, throwing out any read that contained adapters or uncalled bases, had a mean Phred below 15, or lacked an exact constant-primer or identifier match. COPE v1.2.5 was used to merge the high-quality paired reads, and each unique nucleotide sequence was defined as a clonotype. Clonotypes were aligned to IMGT TRBV, TRBD and TRBJ reference segments using MiTCR v1.1. The analysis was restricted to V-J combinations with a frequency above 0.0001, which together covered roughly 99% of the repertoires. The TCS score was defined as the ratio of F50 (clonal expansion) to E x V (chaos), calculated using BLOSUM62-based TCRdist between CDR3 peptides within each V-J. Welch's t-statistics and random forest reduced fewer than 600 V-J features to 10 to 15, which were used in a naive Bayes classifier (R e1071). Clones were called with MiXCR by TCRdb after fastp trimmed the public reads at Q25, and only in-frame beta chains were retained. Rows merge per CDR3 protein into single entries with the most common DNA and genes. TCRdb's processing, not the authors' own work, is the source of the V and J calls. The sample table shows about 380,000 distinct CDR3 sequences, and approximately 13% are seen once. Less than 25% of the sample is taken by the ten largest.

CDR1 and CDR2, per the germline V gene, are SGHAT and FQNNGV. Reading from cysteine to phenylalanine, the CDR3 counts 15 amino acids. The only DNA kept is the CDR3, 45 bases in frame from the first base. The V end gives up 5 bases and the J end 2 bases, leaving 5 bases in the junction not matched to a gene. Hyperthyroidism patients were newly diagnosed, with disease duration under 2 months, and aged 18 to 65 years. Patients with uncontrolled infections, other autoimmune diseases, pregnancy or lactation were excluded. Diagnoses were based on clinical symptoms, serum thyroxine and TRAb, thyroid ultrasound and orbital computed tomography. For progressor patients, blood was drawn at the first diagnosis of hyperthyroidism, before any ophthalmopathy symptoms had appeared. Ficoll-Paque density gradient centrifugation was used to isolate PBMCs from around 10 ml of fresh peripheral blood. Progressor patients were first diagnosed with Graves' hyperthyroidism and then developed ophthalmopathy during follow-up. Total RNA was extracted using Trizol reagent, and RNA quality was assessed on an Agilent 2100 Bioanalyzer.

This clonotype was seen ten or more times. Its antigen is currently not known. No per-base quality is available; no much larger clone lies one base away. The chain is encoded by TRBV11-2 joined to TRBJ1-5, with 8 bases aligning to TRBD1. This clonotype originated in a man aged 30 to 45 with Graves' hyperthyroidism that later progressed to Graves' ophthalmopathy. Sequenced input: blood. The CDR3 corresponds to CASSLTGVGNQPQHF. The nucleotide sequence is TGTGCCAGCAGCCTGACAGGGGTTGGCAATCAGCCCCAGCATTTT.